The 30 T cell receptor beta chains below were found in one sample sequenced in a study of tissue T cells after allogeneic stem cell transplantation. Assay used: immunoSEQ multiplex PCR; TCRdb lists only in-frame clones, some missing. The table includes 7,800 or so clones, roughly 32% detected once. This sample's time point: mouse harvest day 14 after allogeneic transplant. The graft held 10^6 splenic CD5+ T cells and 10^7 T-cell-depleted bone marrow cells. The specimen was skin. The receptors come from a female BALB/c mouse given C57BL/6 T cells with graft-versus-host disease after an allogeneic hematopoietic cell transplant.

Notes on this clone: Gene names are the mouse ones. The read ends 1 residue shy of where the CDR3 ends; the end is completed using the germline J gene. The rearrangement joins TRBV1 to TRBJ1-5; D uncertain. CDR3 size: 14 residues. Germline V gene data show CDR1 as NSQYPW and CDR2 as LRSPGD (reference sequence). V was cut by 0 bases and J by 4 bases, with 7 bases left in between. The CDR3 bases that were read are TGCACCTGCAGTGCAGATCGTCAGAACCAGGCTCCGCTT. It translates to CTCSADRQNQAPL. The entire CDR3 reads CTCSADRQNQAPLF.

In regard to this clone: Germline and genes here are mouse. The part of the CDR3 DNA that was read is TGTGCCAGCAGCGAGGCAGGGGGTGGTCAAAACACCTTGTAC. Protein: CASSEAGGGQNTLY. The entire CDR3 sequence reads CASSEAGGGQNTLYF. The V and J genes are TRBV26 and TRBJ2-4; 7 positions match TRBD1. The read is 1 residue too short to cover the CDR3 end, so that end is filled in from the germline J gene. This CDR3 comprises 15 residues. From germline, CDR1 is KGHPV and CDR2 FQNQEV (reference sequence). Unmatched junction bases numbered 7, after V lost 6 bases and J lost 1 base.

This clone was seen a few times. Gene names and germline match the mouse. This CDR3 reads CASSFGLNSPLYF. The sequenced part of the CDR3 DNA is TGTGCCAGCAGCTTCGGACTGAATTCGCCCCTCTAC. This chain uses TRBV3 with TRBJ1-6; D ambiguous. The CDR3 goes on 1 residue after the read ends, and that part is filled in from the germline J gene. TRBJ1-6 is noted as an ORF with a role that remains uncertain. This CDR3 region has 13 residues. Germline assignment: CDR1 SNHLY and CDR2 FYNGKV (reference sequence). The V end was cut by 3 bases, the J end by 7 bases, with 7 bases between.

With respect to this clone: Here the gene names and germline are mouse. The read comes to an end 1 residue before the CDR3 does, leaving the germline J gene to fill in the end. The J gene is TRBJ1-1, the V gene TRBV26; the D gene is possibly TRBD1 (5 bases). V dropped 2 bases and J dropped 0 bases, with 7 bases sitting between them. The CDR3 covers 14 residues. Germline CDR1 KGHPV, CDR2 FQNQEV (reference sequence). The CDR3 here is CASSLTRANTEVFF. CDR3 DNA (partial): TGTGCCAGCAGTCTGACCAGGGCAAACACAGAAGTCTTC.

With regard to this clone: Each gene name is a mouse one. Incomplete CDR3 DNA: TGTGCCAGCAGTCTCCCGCCTGGGGGTAGCTATGCTGAGCAGTTC. It encodes CASSLPPGGSYAEQF. From start to end, the CDR3 is CASSLPPGGSYAEQFF. The chain combines TRBV26 with TRBJ2-1; TRBD2 matches at 7 bases. The read falls 1 residue short of the CDR3 end, and the missing part is taken from the germline J gene. Trimming took 3 bases from V and 3 from J; bases not matched to a gene: 8. The CDR3 runs 16 residues. Germline CDR1 KGHPV, CDR2 FQNQEV (reference sequence).

This clone is classed as medium-sized. Gene names and germline match the mouse. The DNA ends 1 residue before the CDR3 does, and the rest of the CDR3 is filled in from the germline J gene. This chain joins TRBV26 and TRBJ2-3; the match to TRBD1 covers 9 bases. J lost 4 bases, V lost 0 bases, and 2 bases had no gene match. Germline V lookup: CDR1 KGHPV, CDR2 FQNQEV (reference sequence). The CDR3 runs to 15 residues. Incomplete CDR3 DNA: TGTGCCAGCAGTCTGTCGGGACAGGGTCCAGAAACGCTGTAT. Its protein is CASSLSGQGPETLY. The complete CDR3 sequence is CASSLSGQGPETLYF.

Judged by abundance, this clone is medium-sized. The gene names given are mouse names. The read halts 1 residue ahead of the CDR3 end, with the missing end drawn from the germline J gene. The genes are TRBV12-1 and TRBJ2-7, with D unclear. There are 14 residues in the CDR3. Germline V gene sequence: CDR1 SGHSN, CDR2 HYEKVE. The ends were cut back, 2 bases at V and 0 bases at J, with 10 bases in the middle. The covered CDR3 bases are TGTGCCAGCTCTCCCCCGGCCAGCTCCTATGAACAGTAC. Amino acids: CASSPPASSYEQY. The entire CDR3 sequence reads CASSPPASSYEQYF.

Concerning this clone itself: Gene names are mouse gene names. The read is 1 residue too short to cover the CDR3 end, so that end is filled in from the germline J gene. Other nucleotide sequences from this sample produce the same CDR3. The genes are TRBV12-2 and TRBJ2-4; the D is unclear. CDR3 length equals 14 residues. V shed 4 bases and J shed 0 bases, with 10 bases lying between them. Germline assignment: CDR1 SGHLS and CDR2 HYDKME. The CDR3 loop reads CASSPTLSQNTLYF. Partial CDR3 DNA: TGTGCCAGCTCCCCGACACTTAGTCAAAACACCTTGTAC. Looking up the rest from reference TRBV12-2 and TRBJ2-4 gives the full variable domain: NSGVVQSPRYIIKGKGERSILKCIPISGHLSVAWYQQTQGQELKFFIQHYDKMERDKGNLPSRFSVQQFDDYHSEMNMSALELEDSAVYFCASSPTLSQNTLYFGAGTRLSVL.

This clone was detected a few times. Germline and genes here are mouse. The read ends 1 residue shy of where the CDR3 ends; the end is completed using the germline J gene. This chain connects TRBV12-2 to TRBJ2-5; 8 bases fit TRBD2. The length of the CDR3 is 16 residues. V shed 0 bases and J 0 bases; nucleotides not matched to a gene: 4. The germline V gene has CDR1 SGHLS and CDR2 HYDKME. The CDR3 sequence is CASSLRWGGNQDTQYF. CDR3 DNA (partial): TGTGCCAGCTCTCTCCGATGGGGGGGTAACCAAGACACCCAGTAC.

By share of the sample, this clone is medium-sized. Genes and germline are mouse. The read is 1 residue too short to cover the CDR3 end, so that end is filled in from the germline J gene. J is TRBJ2-7 and V is TRBV1; TRBD1 matches at 8 bases. Germline V CDR1 and CDR2: NSQYPW, LRSPGD (reference sequence). The CDR3 runs to 14 residues. V lost 4 bases to trimming and J lost 7 bases; unmatched junction nucleotides: 9. CDR3 DNA (partial): TGCACCTGCAGTGTCGGACAGGGAGGATTGGAACAGTAC. It codes for CTCSVGQGGLEQY. The entire CDR3 protein reads CTCSVGQGGLEQYF.

This clone rates as medium-sized. The germline and genes are mouse ones. The read finishes 1 residue shy of the CDR3 end, and the germline J gene is used to complete it. The chain carries TRBV26 and TRBJ1-6; D is perhaps TRBD1 (5 bases). TRBJ1-6 is labeled an ORF, and its function is uncertain. Germline V gene lookup returns CDR1 KGHPV and CDR2 FQNQEV (reference sequence). Trimming stripped 0 bases from V and 7 bases from J, with 7 bases between. The CDR3 is 14 amino acids. CDR3 amino acids: CASSLSRGNSPLYF. CDR3 DNA (partial): TGTGCCAGCAGTCTGTCGAGGGGAAATTCGCCCCTCTAC.

With respect to this clone: Gene labels here are mouse ones. The read ends 1 residue early relative to the CDR3; the germline J gene fills the gap. The chain has TRBV23 and TRBJ2-5; TRBD1, the table's D call, lacks a check against the DNA. Germline lookup yields CDR1 KGHTA and CDR2 FQNQQP. The CDR3 is 11 amino acids. Partial CDR3 DNA: TGCTCCAGCAGCTTCAGGGACACCCAGTAC. Translated: CSSSFRDTQY. The whole CDR3 region reads CSSSFRDTQYF.

About this clone: The genes and germline here are from mouse. The read ends 1 residue early relative to the CDR3; the germline J gene fills the gap. This chain links TRBV13-2 with TRBJ2-7; 8 bases are a match to TRBD2. Trimming cost V 2 bases and J 3 bases; bases outside gene matches: 1. From germline, CDR1 is NNHNN and CDR2 SYGAGS (reference sequence). This CDR3 spans 13 amino acids. The DNA read from the CDR3 is TGTGCCAGCGGTGAGGACTGGGTCTATGAACAGTAC. This codes for CASGEDWVYEQY. The entire CDR3 sequence reads CASGEDWVYEQYF.

Concerning this clone itself: Gene names are mouse gene names. The read stops 1 residue short of the end of the CDR3; the missing end is completed from the germline J gene. V usage is TRBV16 and J usage is TRBJ1-6; no clear D gene. TRBJ1-6 falls under the ORF class, with uncertain function. CDR1 and CDR2 (germline): SGHSA, FRNQAP. The CDR3 sequence is 13 residues long. V lost 2 bases and J lost 5, with 4 bases in between. CDR3 DNA, as far as it was read: TGTGCAAGCAGCTTAACAGATAATTCGCCCCTCTAC. This sequence encodes CASSLTDNSPLY. The CDR3, in full, reads CASSLTDNSPLYF.

A note on this clone: The listed genes are named as in mouse. The read comes to an end 1 residue before the CDR3 does, leaving the germline J gene to fill in the end. The V gene is TRBV26, the J gene TRBJ1-1; D is undetermined. Trimming removed 3 bases at V and 0 bases at J, with 8 bases between. Germline CDR1 and CDR2: KGHPV and FQNQEV (reference sequence). This CDR3 region has 14 residues. The DNA read from the CDR3 is TGTGCCAGCAGTCTACACAGTGCAAACACAGAAGTCTTC. Protein product: CASSLHSANTEVF. The whole CDR3 reads CASSLHSANTEVFF. The complete variable domain, with remaining parts taken from reference TRBV26 and TRBJ1-1, reads NSKVIQTPRYLVKGQGQKAKMRCIPEKGHPVVFWYQQNKNNEFKFLINFQNQEVLQQIDMTEKRFSAECPSNSPCSLEIQSSEAGDSALYLCASSLHSANTEVFFGKGTRLTVV.

Within the sample, this clone is medium-sized. Gene names are the mouse ones. The CDR3 here is CASSLKLGVYEQYF. The part of the CDR3 DNA that was read is TGTGCCAGCAGCTTAAAACTGGGGGTCTATGAACAGTAC. V is TRBV3 and J is TRBJ2-7; 8 bases align to TRBD2. The read stops 1 residue short of the end of the CDR3; the missing end is completed from the germline J gene. Germline-derived CDR1 and CDR2 are SNHLY and FYNGKV (reference sequence). Trimming removed 2 bases from V and 3 bases from J; junction bases left unmatched: 3. This CDR3 comprises 14 residues.

There are a few counts of this clone. Mouse names are used for the genes. The read halts 1 residue ahead of the CDR3 end, with the missing end drawn from the germline J gene. The V call is TRBV3, the J call TRBJ2-2; D call uncertain. Per the germline V gene, CDR1 is SNHLY and CDR2 is FYNGKV (reference sequence). This CDR3 has 13 amino acids. Trimming removed 3 bases from V and 2 bases from J, with 4 bases in between. CDR3 bases read: TGTGCCAGCAGCTTTGGTAACACCGGGCAGCTCTAC. This translates into CASSFGNTGQLY. The full CDR3 sequence reads CASSFGNTGQLYF.

To note about this clone: Gene names and germline match the mouse. The CDR3 end falls 1 residue outside the read, so it is completed with the germline J gene. The chain carries TRBV26 and TRBJ2-3; 7 positions match TRBD1. The CDR3 runs to 15 residues. Trimming removed 4 bases from V and 0 bases from J; junction bases left unmatched: 4. CDR1 is KGHPV and CDR2 is FQNQEV in the germline V gene (reference sequence). CDR3 DNA, as far as it was read: TGTGCCAGCAGTCGGGACAGCTTTAGTGCAGAAACGCTGTAT. It is translated as CASSRDSFSAETLY. The complete CDR3 reads CASSRDSFSAETLYF.

Concerning this clone: Genes and germline come from the mouse. Read data end 1 residue before the CDR3 end; the end is taken from the germline J gene. The rearrangement uses TRBV26 and TRBJ2-3; perhaps TRBD1 as D (5 bases). V lost 2 bases and J 0 bases, leaving 9 bases between the germline ends. This CDR3 contains 15 residues. In germline, CDR1 is KGHPV, CDR2 FQNQEV (reference sequence). CDR3 residues: CASSLGQVSAETLYF. The CDR3 DNA, read in part, is TGTGCCAGCAGTCTGGGACAAGTTAGTGCAGAAACGCTGTAT.

In its sample, this clone was seen a few times. Germline and genes: mouse. The sequence runs out 1 residue before the end of the CDR3; the remainder is reconstructed from the germline J gene. V is TRBV26 and J is TRBJ1-3, with 7 bases lining up with TRBD1. After removal of 6 bases from V and 0 bases from J, the junction contained 2 bases not matched to a gene. CDR1 and CDR2 (germline): KGHPV, FQNQEV (reference sequence). There are 14 residues in the CDR3. The CDR3 DNA, read in part, is TGTGCCAGCAGACAGGGGAATTCTGGAAATACGCTCTAT. This codes for CASRQGNSGNTLY. The whole CDR3 reads CASRQGNSGNTLYF.

This clone was seen a few times. Any gene name here is a mouse gene name. The read finishes 1 residue shy of the CDR3 end, and the germline J gene is used to complete it. The rearrangement uses TRBV26 and TRBJ1-2; D unresolved. Trimming pared 5 bases from V and 0 bases from J, leaving 4 bases between. Germline V CDR1 and CDR2: KGHPV, FQNQEV (reference sequence). CDR3 length equals 12 residues. CDR3 loop: CASSSSNSDYTF. The DNA read from the CDR3 is TGTGCCAGCAGTTCATCAAACTCCGACTACACC.

Comments on this clone: Gene labels here are mouse ones. The read finishes 1 residue shy of the CDR3 end, and the germline J gene is used to complete it. The chain is built from TRBV13-2 and TRBJ2-7; D is uncertain. This CDR3 has 13 residues. Germline V gene data show CDR1 as NNHNN and CDR2 as SYGAGS (reference sequence). With 0 bases removed from V and 4 bases from J, the gap between germline ends came to 8 bases. The sequenced CDR3 bases are TGTGCCAGCGGTGATGCAGGTCAGTATGAACAGTAC. Amino acid sequence: CASGDAGQYEQY. The full-length CDR3 reads as CASGDAGQYEQYF.

This clone was counted a few times. Mouse gene names and germline throughout. The read ends 1 residue before the CDR3 terminus; that terminus is restored from the germline J gene. The gene calls are TRBV26 and TRBJ2-7, with D perhaps TRBD2 (6 bases). The CDR3 has 14 residues. Germline loops: CDR1 KGHPV, CDR2 FQNQEV (reference sequence). The V end was cut by 4 bases, the J end by 0 bases, with 10 bases between. Incomplete CDR3 DNA: TGTGCCAGCAGTCGGGGGGAGGGCTCCTATGAACAGTAC. This encodes CASSRGEGSYEQY. The entire CDR3 reads CASSRGEGSYEQYF.

Regarding this clone: The gene names given are mouse names. The read stops 1 residue short of the end of the CDR3; the missing end is completed from the germline J gene. V is TRBV16 and J is TRBJ2-3; 10 nucleotides line up with TRBD2. Germline loops: CDR1 SGHSA, CDR2 FRNQAP. The CDR3 is made up of 16 amino acids. V dropped 6 bases and J dropped 0; count of bases not matched to a gene: 6. CDR3 bases read: TGTGCAAGCAGGTCCCTGGGGGGGCGCAGTGCAGAAACGCTGTAT. Amino acids: CASRSLGGRSAETLY. The full CDR3 protein reads CASRSLGGRSAETLYF.

On this clone itself: These gene names are mouse names. The CDR3 end falls 1 residue outside the read, so it is completed with the germline J gene. V usage is TRBV13-2 and J usage is TRBJ1-4, with D maybe TRBD1 (6 bases). CDR3 length: 16 amino acids. Trimming cost V 0 bases and J 0 bases, with 9 bases left between them. Germline V gene lookup returns CDR1 NNHNN and CDR2 SYGAGS (reference sequence). The covered CDR3 bases are TGTGCCAGCGGTGATGGCGGGACATTTTCCAACGAAAGATTATTT. This sequence encodes CASGDGGTFSNERLF. The whole CDR3 protein is CASGDGGTFSNERLFF.

This clone is categorized as medium-sized. Genes and germline are mouse. The CDR3 end lies 1 residue beyond the end of the read and is filled in from the germline J gene. The genes are TRBV19 and TRBJ2-2, with 9 bases identical to TRBD2. Trimming took 4 bases from V and 4 from J; bases not matched to a gene: 5. Germline V gives CDR1 FNHDT, CDR2 SITEND (reference sequence). The CDR3 sequence is 15 residues long. The CDR3 region is CASSPRTGATGQLYF. CDR3 bases read: TGTGCCAGCAGTCCCCGGACTGGGGCCACCGGGCAGCTCTAC.

Remarks on this clone: The genes are named according to mouse. The CDR3 end falls 1 residue outside the read, so it is completed with the germline J gene. The chain is built from TRBV31 and TRBJ2-4, with D uncertain. Germline V gives CDR1 GKSSPN, CDR2 SITVG. CDR3 length: 16 amino acids. The V end was cut by 0 bases, the J end by 0 bases, with 13 bases between. The CDR3 bases that were read are TGTGCCTGGAGTCTAGAGAGGGAATATAGTCAAAACACCTTGTAC. It codes for CAWSLEREYSQNTLY. The complete CDR3 reads CAWSLEREYSQNTLYF.

This clone is medium-sized. Gene names and germline match the mouse. The read terminates 1 residue before the CDR3 end, so the remaining end is supplied by the germline J gene. The chain recombines TRBV4 with TRBJ1-4; 8 bases are shared with TRBD1. The V gene's germline CDR1 is LGHDT and CDR2 YNNKQL (reference sequence). V was pared by 3 bases and J by 6 bases, with 3 bases of the junction left unmatched. The CDR3 runs to 14 residues. CDR3 protein: CASSYRTGYERLFF. CDR3 bases read: TGTGCCAGCAGCTACAGGACAGGGTACGAAAGATTATTT.

With regard to this clone: Mouse gene names apply. The read ends 1 residue before the CDR3 terminus; that terminus is restored from the germline J gene. Other DNA sequences in this sample translate to the same CDR3. This chain connects TRBV26 to TRBJ2-2; possibly TRBD1 for D (6 bases). V was pared by 6 bases and J by 1 base, with 9 bases between. The CDR3 covers 14 residues. The V gene's germline CDR1 is KGHPV and CDR2 FQNQEV (reference sequence). CDR3 sequence: CASSRTENTGQLYF. The part of the CDR3 DNA that was read is TGTGCCAGCAGCCGGACAGAAAACACCGGGCAGCTCTAC.

This clone ranks as medium-sized (0.01 to 0.1%). Gene names and germline refer to mouse. The CDR3 region is CSSRTGGSAETLYF. The part of the CDR3 DNA that was read is TGCTCCAGCAGAACTGGGGGGTCTGCAGAAACGCTGTAT. V gene TRBV23 combines with J gene TRBJ2-3; whether TRBD2, the table's D call, matches the DNA was not checked. The CDR3 extends 1 residue past the end of the read, so its final part is completed from the germline J gene. The CDR3 is made up of 14 amino acids. The germline CDR1 and CDR2 sequences are KGHTA and FQNQQP.